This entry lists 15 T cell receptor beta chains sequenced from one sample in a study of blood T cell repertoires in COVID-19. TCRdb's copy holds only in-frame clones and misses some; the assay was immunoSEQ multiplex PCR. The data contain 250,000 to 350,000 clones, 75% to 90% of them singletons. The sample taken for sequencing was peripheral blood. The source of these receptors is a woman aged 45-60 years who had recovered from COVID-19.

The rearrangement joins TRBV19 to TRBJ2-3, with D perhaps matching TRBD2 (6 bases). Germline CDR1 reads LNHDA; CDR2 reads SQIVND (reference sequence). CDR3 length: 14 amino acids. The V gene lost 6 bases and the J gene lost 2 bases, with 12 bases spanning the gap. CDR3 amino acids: CASRRDLYTDTQYF. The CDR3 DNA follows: TGTGCCAGTAGGCGGGACCTCTACACAGATACGCAGTATTTT.

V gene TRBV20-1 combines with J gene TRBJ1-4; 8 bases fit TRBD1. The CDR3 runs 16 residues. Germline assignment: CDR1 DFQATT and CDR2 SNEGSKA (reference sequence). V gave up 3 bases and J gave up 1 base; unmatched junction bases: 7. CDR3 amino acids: CSASLGQGLTNEKLFF. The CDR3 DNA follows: TGCAGTGCTAGTCTCGGACAGGGCCTAACTAATGAAAAACTGTTTTTT.

This chain's CDR3 is CSVGRVAEAFF. CDR3 sequence (DNA): TGCAGCGTTGGTCGAGTCGCTGAAGCTTTCTTT. V gene TRBV29-1 combines with J gene TRBJ1-1; D not certain. Germline V gene sequence: CDR1 SQVTM, CDR2 ANQGSEA. This CDR3 has 11 residues. Trimming shortened V by 4 bases and J by 6 bases, and 9 bases separated the two germline ends.

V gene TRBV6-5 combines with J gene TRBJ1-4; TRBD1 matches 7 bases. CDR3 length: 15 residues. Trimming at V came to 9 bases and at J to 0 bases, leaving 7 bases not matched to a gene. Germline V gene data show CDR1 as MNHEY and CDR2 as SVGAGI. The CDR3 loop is CASAGQPTTNEKLFF. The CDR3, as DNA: TGTGCCAGTGCGGGACAGCCGACAACTAATGAAAAACTGTTTTTT.

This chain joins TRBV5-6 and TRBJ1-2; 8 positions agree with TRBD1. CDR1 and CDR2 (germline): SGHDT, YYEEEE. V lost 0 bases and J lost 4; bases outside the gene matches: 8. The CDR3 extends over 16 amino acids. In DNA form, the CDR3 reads TGTGCCAGCAGCTTGGCATCCGGGACAGGATTCTATGGCTACACCTTC. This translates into CASSLASGTGFYGYTF.

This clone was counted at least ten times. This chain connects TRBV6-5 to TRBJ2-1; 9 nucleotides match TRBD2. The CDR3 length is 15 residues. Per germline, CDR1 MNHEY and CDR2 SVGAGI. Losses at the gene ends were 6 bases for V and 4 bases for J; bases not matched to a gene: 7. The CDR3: CASSLGLAWYNEQFF. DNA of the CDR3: TGTGCCAGCAGCCTAGGACTAGCGTGGTACAATGAGCAGTTCTTC.

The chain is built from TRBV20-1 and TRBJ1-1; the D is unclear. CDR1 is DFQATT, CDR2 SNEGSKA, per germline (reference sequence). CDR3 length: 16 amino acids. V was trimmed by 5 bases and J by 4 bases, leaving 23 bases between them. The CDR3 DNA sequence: TGCAGTGCTTGTGTTCCCGGGGAAGGGAAAGCCACTGAAGCTTTCTTT. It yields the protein CSACVPGEGKATEAFF.

CDR3 residues: CAWTPEGAVRQYF. CDR3 bases: TGTGCCTGGACCCCCGAGGGGGCGGTGAGGCAGTACTTC. The V and J genes are TRBV30 and TRBJ2-7; 7 nucleotides align to TRBD1. Germline V gives CDR1 GTSNPN, CDR2 SVGIG (reference sequence). This CDR3 has 13 residues. V shed 4 bases and J 9 bases; nucleotides not matched to a gene: 12.

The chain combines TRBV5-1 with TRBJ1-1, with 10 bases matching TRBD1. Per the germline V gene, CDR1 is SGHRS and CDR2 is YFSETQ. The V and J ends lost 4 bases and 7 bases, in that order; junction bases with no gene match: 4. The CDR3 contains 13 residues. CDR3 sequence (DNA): TGCGCCAGCAGCGTGGGACAGGGGAATGAAGCTTTCTTT. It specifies CASSVGQGNEAFF.

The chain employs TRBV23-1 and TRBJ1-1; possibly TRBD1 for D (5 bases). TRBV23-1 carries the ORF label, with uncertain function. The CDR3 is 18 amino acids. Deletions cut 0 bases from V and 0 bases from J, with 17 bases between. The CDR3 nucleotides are TGCGCCAGCAGTCAATCTGTGCAGGGCGTAGGGATGAACACTGAAGCTTTCTTT. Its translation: CASSQSVQGVGMNTEAFF.

CDR3 bases: TGTGCCAGCAGTCTATACAGGGTTGGTGATTCACCCCTCCACTTT. It translates to CASSLYRVGDSPLHF. The J gene is TRBJ1-6, the V gene TRBV7-2, with TRBD1 as a possible D gene (6 bases). The length of the CDR3 is 15 residues. CDR1 SGHTA and CDR2 FQGNSA come from the germline V gene. The V and J ends lost 6 bases and 8 bases respectively, with 17 bases between them.

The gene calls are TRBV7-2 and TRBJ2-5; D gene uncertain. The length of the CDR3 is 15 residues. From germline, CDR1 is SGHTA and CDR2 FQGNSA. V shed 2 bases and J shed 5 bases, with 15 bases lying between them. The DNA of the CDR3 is TGTGCCAGCAGCTTACAGGTCTTGATGGTCGAGACCCAGTACTTC. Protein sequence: CASSLQVLMVETQYF. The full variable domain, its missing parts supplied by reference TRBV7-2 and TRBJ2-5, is GAGVSQSPSNKVTEKGKDVELRCDPISGHTALYWYRQSLGQGLEFLIYFQGNSAPDKSGLPSDRFSAERTGGSVSTLTIQRTQQEDSAVYLCASSLQVLMVETQYFGPGTRLLVL.

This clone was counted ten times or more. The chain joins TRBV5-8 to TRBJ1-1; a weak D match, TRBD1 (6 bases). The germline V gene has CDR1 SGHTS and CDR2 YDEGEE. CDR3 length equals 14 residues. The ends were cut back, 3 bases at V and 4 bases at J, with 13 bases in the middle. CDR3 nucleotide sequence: TGTGCCAGCAGCTCTCTCCAGGGGCTCACTGAAGCTTTCTTT. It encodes CASSSLQGLTEAFF.

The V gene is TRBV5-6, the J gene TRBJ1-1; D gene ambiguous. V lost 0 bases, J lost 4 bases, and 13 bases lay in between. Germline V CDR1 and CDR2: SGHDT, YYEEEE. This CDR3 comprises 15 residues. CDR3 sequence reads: CASSLGWVLGTEAFF. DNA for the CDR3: TGTGCCAGCAGCTTGGGGTGGGTCCTAGGCACTGAAGCTTTCTTT.

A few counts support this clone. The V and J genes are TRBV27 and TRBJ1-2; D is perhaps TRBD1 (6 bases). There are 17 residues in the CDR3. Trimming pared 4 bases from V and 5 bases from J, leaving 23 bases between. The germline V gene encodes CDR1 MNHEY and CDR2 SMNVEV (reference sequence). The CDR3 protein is CASSYLFPEGVRYGYTF. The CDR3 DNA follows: TGTGCCAGCAGTTACCTCTTCCCCGAGGGGGTGAGGTATGGCTACACCTTC.